The present entry profiles one T cell receptor beta chain with its context. This specimen includes other DNA sequences encoding the same CDR3. This entry belongs to a study of blood T cell repertoires in COVID-19. Study at large: The United States, Italy and Spain supplied acute and convalescent COVID-19 samples. Sources were T cells, B-cell-depleted T cells, or PBMCs; the material itself was cDNA or gDNA.

In the original workflow: From reference gene primer amplification, estimates of nucleated cell counts were derived. Sequencing was performed with immunoSEQ multiplex PCR; in TCRdb, only in-frame clones are kept and a portion is missing. The V and J calls and clone size come from that table; D and trimming were worked out from the DNA. This sample has fewer than 300,000 clones; around four fifths occur once, and the top ten carry approximately 5.9%. In germline, CDR1 is SGDLS, CDR2 YYNGEE. Unmatched junction bases numbered 5, after V lost 0 bases and J lost 0 bases. The CDR3 totals 17 residues. This chain connects TRBV9 to TRBJ2-3; the match to TRBD1 covers 9 bases. Sequenced input: peripheral blood. This TCR was sampled from an elderly man with acute or convalescent COVID-19. The CDR3 bases are TGTGCCAGCAGCGTAGAGGGACAGGGATTGAGCACAGATACGCAGTATTTT. Residues: CASSVEGQGLSTDTQYF.